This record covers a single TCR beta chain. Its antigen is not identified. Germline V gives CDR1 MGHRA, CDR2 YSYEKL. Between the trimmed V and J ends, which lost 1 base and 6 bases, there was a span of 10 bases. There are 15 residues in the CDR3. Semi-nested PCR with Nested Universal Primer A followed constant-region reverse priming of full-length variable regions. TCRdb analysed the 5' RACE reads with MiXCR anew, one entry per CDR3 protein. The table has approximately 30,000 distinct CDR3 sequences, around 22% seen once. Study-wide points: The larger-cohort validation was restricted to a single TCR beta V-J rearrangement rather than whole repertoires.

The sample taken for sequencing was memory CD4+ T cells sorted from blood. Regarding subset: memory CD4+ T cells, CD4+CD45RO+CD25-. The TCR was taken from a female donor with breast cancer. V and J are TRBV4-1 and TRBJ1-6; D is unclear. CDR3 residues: CASSQGYGFNSPLHF. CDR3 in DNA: TGCGCCAGCAGCCAAGGCTACGGGTTTAATTCACCCCTCCACTTT.